Shown below are 3 T cell receptor beta chains from a single sample sequenced in a study of blood T cell repertoires in COVID-19. Sequencing was performed with immunoSEQ multiplex PCR; in TCRdb, only in-frame clones are kept and a portion is missing. The repertoire has about 120,000 clones, around 81% of them found once; the top ten carry 3.8%. Material: peripheral blood. All receptors derive from a woman aged 50 to 60 with acute or convalescent COVID-19.

The chain links TRBV6-5 to TRBJ2-1, with 7 bases fitting TRBD2. Trimming removed 5 bases from V and 1 base from J; junction bases left unmatched: 5. This CDR3 has 15 amino acids. Germline CDR1 is MNHEY and CDR2 is SVGAGI. The DNA of the CDR3 is TGTGCCAGCAGTCCCCGGACTAGTTCCTACAATGAGCAGTTCTTC. Its translation is CASSPRTSSYNEQFF.

The chain joins TRBV11-2 to TRBJ1-3; D might be TRBD1 (6 bases). This CDR3 contains 16 residues. From germline, CDR1 is SGHAT and CDR2 FQNNGV. The V end was cut by 1 base, the J end by 0 bases, with 10 bases between. In DNA, the CDR3 is TGTGCCAGCAGCTTAGGGGGGCCCTACTCTGGAAACACCATATATTTT. Amino acids: CASSLGGPYSGNTIYF.

The chain employs TRBV7-9 and TRBJ1-1; no definite D call. Germline V gene sequence: CDR1 SEHNR, CDR2 FQNEAQ (reference sequence). This CDR3 is 13 amino acids long. V shed 2 bases and J shed 5 bases, with 9 bases lying between them. CDR3 region: CASSLNTGTEAFF. In nucleotides, the CDR3 is TGTGCCAGCAGCTTAAACACGGGAACTGAAGCTTTCTTT.